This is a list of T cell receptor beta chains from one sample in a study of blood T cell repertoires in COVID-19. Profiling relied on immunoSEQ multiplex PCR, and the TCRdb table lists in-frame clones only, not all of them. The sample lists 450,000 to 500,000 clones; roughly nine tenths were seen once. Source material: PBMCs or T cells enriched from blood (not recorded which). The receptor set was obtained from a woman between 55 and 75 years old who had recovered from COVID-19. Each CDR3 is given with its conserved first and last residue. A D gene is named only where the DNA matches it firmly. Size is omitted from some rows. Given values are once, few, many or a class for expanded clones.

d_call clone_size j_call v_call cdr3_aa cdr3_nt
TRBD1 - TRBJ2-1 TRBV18 CASSGTGNYNEQFF TGTGCCAGCTCAGGGACAGGGAACTACAATGAGCAGTTCTTC
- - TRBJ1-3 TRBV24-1 CATSDPQGPGNTIYF TGTGCCACCAGTGATCCACAGGGACCTGGAAACACCATATATTTT
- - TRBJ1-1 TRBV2 CASQPPERGYTEAFF TGTGCCAGCCAACCCCCGGAAAGGGGGTATACTGAAGCTTTCTTT
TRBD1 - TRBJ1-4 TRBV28 CASSSPGQGGGEKLFF TGTGCCAGCAGTTCGCCGGGACAGGGAGGGGGTGAAAAACTGTTTTTT
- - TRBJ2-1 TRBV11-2 CASSLSVGGLSSYNEQFF TGTGCCAGCAGCTTATCGGTCGGGGGGCTAAGCTCCTACAATGAGCAGTTCTTC
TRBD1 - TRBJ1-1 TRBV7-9 CASSLTGVQGPGQAFF TGTGCCAGCAGCTTAACAGGGGTACAGGGACCTGGGCAAGCTTTCTTT
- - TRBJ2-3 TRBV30 CAWSAPSSSTDTQYF TGTGCCTGGAGTGCCCCTAGCTCTAGCACAGATACGCAGTATTTT
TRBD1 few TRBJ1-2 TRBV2 CASTSLTGGYGYTF TGTGCCAGCACCAGTTTGACAGGGGGTTATGGCTACACCTTC
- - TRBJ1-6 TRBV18 CASSPNSLNSPLHF TGTGCCAGCTCACCAAACAGTTTGAATTCACCCCTCCACTTT
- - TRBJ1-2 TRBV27 CASSRRGANYGYTF TGTGCCAGCAGTCGACGGGGGGCTAACTATGGCTACACCTTC